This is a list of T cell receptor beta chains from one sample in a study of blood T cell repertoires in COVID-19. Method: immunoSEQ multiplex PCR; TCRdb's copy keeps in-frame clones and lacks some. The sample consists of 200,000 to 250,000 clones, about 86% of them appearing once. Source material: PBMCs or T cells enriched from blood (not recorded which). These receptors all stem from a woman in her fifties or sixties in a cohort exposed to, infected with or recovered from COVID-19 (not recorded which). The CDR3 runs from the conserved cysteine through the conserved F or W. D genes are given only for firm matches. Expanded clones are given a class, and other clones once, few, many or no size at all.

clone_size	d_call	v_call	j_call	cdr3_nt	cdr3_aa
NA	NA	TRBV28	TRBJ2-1	TGTGCCAGCAGTGTTCAGGGTGGGTTAAATGAGCAGTTCTTC	CASSVQGGLNEQFF
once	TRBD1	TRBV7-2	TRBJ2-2	TGTGCCAGCAGCTTAAGGGGGCTCGCCACCGGGGAGCTGTTTTTT	CASSLRGLATGELFF
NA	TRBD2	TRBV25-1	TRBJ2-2	TGTGCCAGCAGTCGGCGGGGGGAAAAAAACACCGGGGAGCTGTTTTTT	CASSRRGEKNTGELFF
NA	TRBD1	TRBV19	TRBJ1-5	TGTGCCAGTAGTATTTATTCCGACAGGGGGCAGGGCAATCAGCCCCAGCATTTT	CASSIYSDRGQGNQPQHF
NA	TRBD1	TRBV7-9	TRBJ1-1	TGTGCCAGCAGCAAGACAGGGGCTATCACTGAAGCTTTCTTT	CASSKTGAITEAFF
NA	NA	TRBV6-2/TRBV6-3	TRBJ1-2	TGTGCCAGCAGCCGCGGAAGGTACTATGGCTACACCTTC	CASSRGRYYGYTF
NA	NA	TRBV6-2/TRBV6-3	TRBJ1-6	TGTGCCAGCAGTTACCGACAGAGAAATTCACCCCTCCACTTT	CASSYRQRNSPLHF
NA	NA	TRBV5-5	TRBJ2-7	TGTGCCAGCAGCCTACAGGGTAGTCGCGAGCAGTACTTC	CASSLQGSREQYF
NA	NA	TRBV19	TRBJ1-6	TGTGCCAGTAGTAACCAACAGGTCTCCTATAATTCACCCCTCCACTTT	CASSNQQVSYNSPLHF
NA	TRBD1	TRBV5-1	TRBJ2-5	TGCGCCAGCTTCCCGACAGGGGCACTACAAGAGACCCAGTACTTC	CASFPTGALQETQYF
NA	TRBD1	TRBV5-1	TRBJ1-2	TGCGCCAGCAGCTTACAGGGGGCTGACTATGGCTACACCTTC	CASSLQGADYGYTF
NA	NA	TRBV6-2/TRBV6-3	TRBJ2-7	TGTGCCAGCAGCTCTGTGACTAGACAGTACTTC	CASSSVTRQYF
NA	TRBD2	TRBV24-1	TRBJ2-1	TGTGCCACCAAGTGCGGGGGGCTCAGCAATGACAATGAGCAGTTCTTC	CATKCGGLSNDNEQFF
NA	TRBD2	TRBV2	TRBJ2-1	TGTGCCAGCAGTGGCCCGTTGGGGCGGGGGGCCAACAATGAGCAGTTCTTC	CASSGPLGRGANNEQFF
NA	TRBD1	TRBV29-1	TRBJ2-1	TGCAGCGTTGATCGGGACAGGGGGCGCAATGAGCAGTTCTTC	CSVDRDRGRNEQFF
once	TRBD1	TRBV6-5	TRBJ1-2	TGTGCCAGCACGACAGGGGGGGAGGGCGGCTACACCTTC	CASTTGGEGGYTF
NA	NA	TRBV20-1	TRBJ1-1	TGCAGAAGACAGACAAACACTGAAGCTTTCTTT	CRRQTNTEAFF
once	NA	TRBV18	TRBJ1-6	TGTGCCAGCTCACCAACGGGGATCTCCTATAATTCACCCCTCCACTTT	CASSPTGISYNSPLHF
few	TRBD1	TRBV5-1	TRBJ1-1	TGCGCCAGCAGCCCGGACAGGGGGCGTCTGGAGGGAGCTTTCTTT	CASSPDRGRLEGAFF
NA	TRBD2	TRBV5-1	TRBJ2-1	TGCGCCAGCAGCTTACGAGCGACTAGCGGGGTGCGTGAGCAGTTCTTC	CASSLRATSGVREQFF
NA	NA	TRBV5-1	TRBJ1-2	TGCGCCAGCAGCCTCTCATCGGGGAACTATGGCTACACCTTC	CASSLSSGNYGYTF
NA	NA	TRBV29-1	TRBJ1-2	TGCAGCGGATACCGGGTCACGGAGGAGGGCTACACCTTC	CSGYRVTEEGYTF
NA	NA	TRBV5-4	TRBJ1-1	TGTGTCAGTCGCAGGGACACTGAAGCTTTCTTT	CVSRRDTEAFF
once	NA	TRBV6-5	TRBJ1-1	TGTGCCAGCAGTTCCCGTTTGAACACTGAAGCTTTCTTT	CASSSRLNTEAFF
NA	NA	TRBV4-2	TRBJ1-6	TGTGCCAGCAGCCAAGAAGTCAAGGGGGCCCTCCACTTT	CASSQEVKGALHF
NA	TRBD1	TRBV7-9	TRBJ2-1	TGTGCCAGCAGCCCCTGGACCGGGACAGGGTTTAATGAGCAGTTCTTC	CASSPWTGTGFNEQFF
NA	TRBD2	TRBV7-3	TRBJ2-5	TGTGCCAGCAGCTTATGGTCGGGGGACTATTTGGAGACCCAGTACTTC	CASSLWSGDYLETQYF
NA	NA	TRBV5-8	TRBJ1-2	TGTGCCAGCAGCCCTTCGAGGTATGGCTACACCTTC	CASSPSRYGYTF
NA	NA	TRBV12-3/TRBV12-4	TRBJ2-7	TGTGCCAGCAGTTTTATCTACGAGCAGTACTTC	CASSFIYEQYF
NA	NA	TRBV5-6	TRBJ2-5	TGTGCCAGCAGCTTGGCCCAGGCTCAAGAGACCCAGTACTTC	CASSLAQAQETQYF
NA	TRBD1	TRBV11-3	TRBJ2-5	TGTGCCAGCAGTACAGGGGGAGTAGAGACCCAGTACTTC	CASSTGGVETQYF
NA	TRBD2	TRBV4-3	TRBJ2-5	TGCGCCAGCAGCCGAGGAGTCACCGGGACTAGCGGGGGGGCCGAAGAGACCCAGTACTTC	CASSRGVTGTSGGAEETQYF
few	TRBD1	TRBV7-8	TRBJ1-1	TGTGCCAGCAGCTTAGGATCTCAGGGGGCGAGGAGGGTGAACACTGAAGCTTTCTTT	CASSLGSQGARRVNTEAFF
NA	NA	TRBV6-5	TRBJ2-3	TGTGCCAGCAGTCCCGAGACTCAATATACGCAGTATTTT	CASSPETQYTQYF
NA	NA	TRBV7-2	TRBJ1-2	TGTGCCAGCAGCTTACTACGGGGGGGCTACACCTTC	CASSLLRGGYTF
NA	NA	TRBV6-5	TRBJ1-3	TGTGCCAGCATCCGAACAGGATCTGGAAACACCATATATTTT	CASIRTGSGNTIYF
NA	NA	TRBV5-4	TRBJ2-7	TGTGCCAGCAGCAAAGGGACACCCAACCCCCCCTACGAGCAGTACTTC	CASSKGTPNPPYEQYF
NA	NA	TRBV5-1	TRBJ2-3	TGCGCCAGCAGCTTGGCCGAGGAACGGGGGAGGGATACGCAGTATTTT	CASSLAEERGRDTQYF
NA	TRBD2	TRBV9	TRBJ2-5	TGTGCCAGCAGCGCGAAAGCGGGGAACACCCGAGAGACCCAGTACTTC	CASSAKAGNTRETQYF
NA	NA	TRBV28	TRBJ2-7	TGTGCCAGCAGTTTTGAACTTTCCTACGAGCAGTACTTC	CASSFELSYEQYF
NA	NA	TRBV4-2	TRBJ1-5	TGTGCCAGCAGCCCGTATCTTCAGGGTATCAACAATCAGCCCCAGCATTTT	CASSPYLQGINNQPQHF
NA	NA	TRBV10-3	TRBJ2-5	TGTGCCACTACAGCGGAGGGGCCGGGGGAGACCCAGTACTTC	CATTAEGPGETQYF
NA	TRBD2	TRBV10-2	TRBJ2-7	TGCGCCAGCAGCCGCTTCCTACTAGCGGGGGCAACCTCCTACGAGCAGTACTTC	CASSRFLLAGATSYEQYF
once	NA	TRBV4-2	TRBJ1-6	TGTGCCAGCAGCCACAAATCTAATTCACCCCTCCACTTT	CASSHKSNSPLHF
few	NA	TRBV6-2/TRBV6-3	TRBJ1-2	TGTGCCAGCAGTTACTCGAATAGAAGGGAGGGCTTTGGCTACACCTTC	CASSYSNRREGFGYTF
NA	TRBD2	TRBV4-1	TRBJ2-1	TGCGCCAGCAGCCAATATCATGGCGGGGGGGCTTTAACCGATGAGCAGTTCTTC	CASSQYHGGGALTDEQFF
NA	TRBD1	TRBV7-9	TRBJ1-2	TGTGCCAGCAGTCAAGACAGGGCTTATGGCTACACCTTC	CASSQDRAYGYTF
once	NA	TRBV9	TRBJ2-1	TGTGCCAGCAGCGTAGGAGTTTACAATGAGCAGTTCTTC	CASSVGVYNEQFF
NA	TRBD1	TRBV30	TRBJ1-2	TGTGCCTGGAGTGTACTTCGGTTAAGAAGAGACAGGGGGCAATGGAACTATGGCTACACCTTC	CAWSVLRLRRDRGQWNYGYTF
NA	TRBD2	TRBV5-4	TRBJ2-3	TGTGCCAGCAGCCCTCCGACGGGGGGGGGCACAGATACGCAGTATTTT	CASSPPTGGGTDTQYF
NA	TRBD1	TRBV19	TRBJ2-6	TGTGCCAGTAGGGACAGGGTGAGCTCTGGGGCCAACGTCCTGACTTTC	CASRDRVSSGANVLTF
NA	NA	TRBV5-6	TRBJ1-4	TGTGCCAGCAGCTTGGCCGAGACAGGAGGCCATGAAAAACTGTTTTTT	CASSLAETGGHEKLFF
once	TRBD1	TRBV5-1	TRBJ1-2	TGCGCCAGCAGCTTGTTCACAGGGGAAGGCTACACCTTC	CASSLFTGEGYTF